This T cell receptor beta chain comes out of a study of OX40 agonist ivuxolimab in advanced cancers. As concerns this clone: No antigen is known for it.

The ends lost 2 bases at V and 2 bases at J; junction bases unmatched: 3. The CDR3 totals 14 residues. Germline CDR1 and CDR2: SQVTM and ANQGSEA. Overall study results and limits: Among the lowest levels of clonal expansion were found in partial responders at 0.1-3.0 mg/kg.

Measured with immunoSEQ multiplex PCR; TCRdb has only the in-frame clones, and not every one. Of over 90,000 clones in the sample, over 75% were seen once. This chain joins TRBV29-1 and TRBJ2-1; 7 bases match TRBD2. The material was CD4+ or CD8+ T cells sorted from blood, obtained in a trial of the OX40 agonist ivuxolimab. The sequence was obtained from an adult with an advanced solid tumor such as melanoma, head and neck, liver or kidney cancer. CDR3 loop: CSVERGLTYNEQFF. In DNA form, the CDR3 reads TGCAGCGTTGAAAGGGGACTAACCTACAATGAGCAGTTCTTC.